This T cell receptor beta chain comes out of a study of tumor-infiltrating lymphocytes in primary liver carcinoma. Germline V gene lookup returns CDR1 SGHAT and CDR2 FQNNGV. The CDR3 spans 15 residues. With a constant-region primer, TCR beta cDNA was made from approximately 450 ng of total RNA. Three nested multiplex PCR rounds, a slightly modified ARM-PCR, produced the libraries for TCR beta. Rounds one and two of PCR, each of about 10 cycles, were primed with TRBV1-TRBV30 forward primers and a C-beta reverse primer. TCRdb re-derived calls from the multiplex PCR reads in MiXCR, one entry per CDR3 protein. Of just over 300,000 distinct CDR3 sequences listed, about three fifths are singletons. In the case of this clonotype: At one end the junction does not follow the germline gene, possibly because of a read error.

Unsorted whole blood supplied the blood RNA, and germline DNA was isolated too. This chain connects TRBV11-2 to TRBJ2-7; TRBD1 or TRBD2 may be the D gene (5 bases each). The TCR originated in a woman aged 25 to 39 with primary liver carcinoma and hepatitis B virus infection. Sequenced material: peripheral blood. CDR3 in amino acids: CASSLDLGVWHERYF. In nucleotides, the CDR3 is TGTGCCAGCAGCTTAGATCTGGGGGTTTGGCACGAGCGGTACTTC.